This T cell receptor (beta chain) emerged from a study of T cell responses to AZD1222 COVID-19 vaccine. Germline V gene sequence: CDR1 MNHEY, CDR2 SMNVEV (reference sequence). Trimming cost V 1 base and J 7 bases, with 11 bases left between them. The CDR3 consists of 14 residues. Of note for this clone: Its antigen is as yet unknown.

Findings and caveats of the study: Repertoire sampling occurred only after the peak T cell response. White British people made up most donors, females outnumbered males, and clonal diversity was possibly underestimated. Breadth and depth of Spike-specific TCRs rose after two AZD1222 doses. Spike-wide coverage was observed for vaccine-associated CD4 TCRs, with dominant responses at 160-218 and 743-854.

Profiled with immunoSEQ multiplex PCR; TCRdb holds only in-frame clones, not every one. The table includes 100,000 to 150,000 clones, approximately 90% detected once. The chain is built from TRBV27 and TRBJ2-1; D is unresolved. The receptor was isolated from an adult in good health. The material sequenced was peripheral blood, taken on day 0 of MenACWY control vaccination. CDR3 nucleotide sequence: TGTGCCAGCAGTTTATTTGAGGCAAGGAATGAGCAGTTCTTC. Its protein product is CASSLFEARNEQFF.